This TCR beta chain was captured in a study of blood T cell repertoires in COVID-19. Turning to the study itself: Nucleic acid was either cDNA or gDNA, and it came from T cells, B-cell-depleted T cells, or PBMCs.

This CDR3 region has 10 residues. V gave up 3 bases and J gave up 6 bases, with 3 bases separating them. Per germline, CDR1 LGHDT and CDR2 YNNKEL (reference sequence). The method was immunoSEQ multiplex PCR; TCRdb's version includes in-frame clones alone and lacks a portion of them. The sample contains about 130,000 clones, 92% of which appear only once. A Seattle source enrolled patients during active infection and followed them longitudinally. The specimen sequenced was peripheral blood. The gene calls are TRBV3-1 (or the pseudogene TRBV3-2) and TRBJ2-7; D unresolved. The TCR sequence derives from a man aged 50 to 60 with COVID-19, enrolled during active disease. The CDR3 loop is CASSHSEQYF. The CDR3 nucleotides are TGTGCCAGCAGCCATAGCGAGCAGTACTTC.